The present T cell receptor beta chain was sequenced within a study of T cell repertoires in cytomegalovirus infection. Points from the study as a whole: HLA-C-restricted CMV clonotypes gave the most frequent clonotype in two of eight donors.

This clonotype was seen repeatedly, ten times or more. The antigen is undetermined. V was shortened by 1 base and J by 1 base, with 9 bases between the two germline ends. CDR1 and CDR2 (germline): SGHNT, YYREEE (reference sequence). The CDR3 length is 14 residues. TCRdb analysed the reads with MiXCR anew, one entry per CDR3 protein. The sample has about 300,000 distinct CDR3 sequences, roughly a tenth seen once; the top ten hold more than 2.5%. The chain has TRBV5-4 and TRBJ2-7, with D uncertain. The sequenced sample consisted of PBMCs. This sequence was found in a human donor in good health (CMV status not recorded). Some clones in this sample may be carry-over from other donors' samples. CDR3 nucleotides: TGTGCCAGCAGCTTGAAAAGGGATTCCTACGAGCAGTACTTC. The encoded protein is CASSLKRDSYEQYF.